This is a list of T cell receptor beta chains from one sample in a study of chronic HIV infection and antiretroviral therapy. TCRdb called the 5' RACE reads again in MiXCR, with one record for every CDR3 protein. The data contain about 38,000 distinct CDR3 sequences, about 8.1% of them singletons. Sequencing was done on a sample of peripheral blood. The receptors were gathered from an adult who had HIV and had not received antiretroviral therapy, or was an uninfected healthy control (not recorded which). The CDR3 runs from the conserved cysteine through the conserved F or W. A D gene is named only where the DNA matches it firmly. Some rows mark clone size as missing; the rest say once, few, many or name a class of expanded clone.

V gene	clone size	J gene	D gene	CDR3 protein	CDR3 DNA
TRBV28	few	TRBJ2-7	TRBD2	CASSLLAGSYEQYF	TGTGCCAGCAGTTTGTTAGCGGGATCCTACGAGCAGTACTTC
TRBV6-6	many	TRBJ2-5	.	CASGPGETQYF	TGTGCCAGCGGTCCCGGAGAGACCCAGTACTTC
TRBV7-2	many	TRBJ2-3	TRBD1	CASRQGTGRADTQYF	TGTGCCAGCAGACAAGGGACAGGGAGGGCAGATACGCAGTATTTT
TRBV2	.	TRBJ1-5	.	CASTGGGSNQPQHF	TGTGCCAGCACCGGTGGCGGGAGCAATCAGCCCCAGCATTTT
TRBV28	.	TRBJ2-7	.	CASGGPARLREQYF	TGTGCCAGCGGGGGGCCCGCCCGTCTGCGCGAGCAGTACTTC
TRBV28	.	TRBJ1-1	.	CASSPAGPNTEAFF	TGTGCCAGCAGTCCCGCGGGGCCCAACACTGAAGCTTTCTTT
TRBV4-3	.	TRBJ2-7	TRBD2	CASSQGGGEQYF	TGCGCCAGCAGCCAAGGGGGGGGCGAGCAGTACTTC
TRBV28	.	TRBJ1-5	.	CASVGNGRRDQPQHF	TGTGCCAGCGTCGGGAACGGCAGACGGGATCAGCCCCAGCATTTT
TRBV6-2/TRBV6-3	many	TRBJ2-7	.	CASSPPDSTPEQYF	TGTGCCAGCAGTCCCCCGGATTCCACCCCCGAGCAGTACTTC
TRBV5-1	few	TRBJ2-1	TRBD1	CASSVMTGIADNEQFF	TGCGCCAGCAGCGTAATGACAGGGATTGCGGACAATGAGCAGTTCTTC
TRBV28	.	TRBJ2-2	TRBD2	CASGLAGGLTGELFF	TGTGCCAGCGGACTAGCGGGAGGGCTTACCGGGGAGCTGTTTTTT
TRBV28	few	TRBJ2-7	TRBD1	CASSSGQDTYEQYF	TGTGCCAGCAGTTCTGGACAGGACACCTACGAGCAGTACTTC
TRBV28	many	TRBJ2-7	.	CASSFRGWDSYEQYF	TGTGCCAGCAGTTTCCGGGGTTGGGATTCCTACGAGCAGTACTTC
TRBV28	.	TRBJ1-2	TRBD1	CASSSHRGTNYGYTF	TGTGCCAGCAGTTCCCACAGGGGGACCAACTATGGCTACACCTTC
TRBV10-2	.	TRBJ2-1	TRBD1	CASGRGRGSYNEQFF	TGCGCCAGCGGCAGGGGGCGGGGTTCCTACAATGAGCAGTTCTTC
TRBV2	many	TRBJ2-3	TRBD1	CASGGQGSDTQYF	TGTGCCAGCGGCGGACAGGGATCAGATACGCAGTATTTT
TRBV6-5	.	TRBJ2-4	.	CASTGEGNIQYF	TGTGCCAGCACGGGAGAGGGAAACATTCAGTACTTC
TRBV6-4	many	TRBJ2-2	.	CASSKTDTGELFF	TGTGCCAGCAGCAAGACAGACACCGGGGAGCTGTTTTTT
TRBV20-1	few	TRBJ2-7	TRBD1	CSASPGQGARYEQYF	TGCAGTGCAAGTCCGGGACAGGGGGCTAGGTACGAGCAGTACTTC
TRBV15	.	TRBJ2-4	.	CATSRGDSNIQYF	TGTGCCACCAGCAGAGGGGACTCTAACATTCAGTACTTC
TRBV24-1	medium-sized	TRBJ2-5	.	CATSDNLGRETQYF	TGTGCCACCAGTGACAACCTTGGTCGGGAGACCCAGTACTTC
TRBV15	many	TRBJ2-7	.	CASLGYEQYF	TGTGCCAGCCTAGGTTACGAGCAGTACTTC
TRBV11-2	many	TRBJ2-3	TRBD2	CASSLRGLAELGDTQYF	TGTGCCAGCAGTCTAAGGGGACTAGCGGAGCTGGGAGATACGCAGTATTTT
TRBV12-3/TRBV12-4	few	TRBJ1-5	.	CASSALNQPQHF	TGTGCCAGCAGTGCATTGAATCAGCCCCAGCATTTT
TRBV7-2	many	TRBJ2-6	.	CASSLYGNSGANVLTF	TGTGCCAGCAGCCTATACGGGAACTCTGGGGCCAACGTCCTGACTTTC
TRBV19	many	TRBJ2-3	TRBD2	CASRPGLAEFTDTQYF	TGTGCCAGTAGACCGGGACTAGCGGAGTTCACAGATACGCAGTATTTT
TRBV9	.	TRBJ2-3	.	CASSGASVADTQYF	TGTGCCAGCAGCGGGGCTAGCGTCGCAGATACGCAGTATTTT
TRBV6-1	many	TRBJ1-2	.	CASSEVTQSNYGYTF	TGTGCCAGCAGTGAAGTTACACAATCTAACTATGGCTACACCTTC
TRBV28	few	TRBJ2-1	.	CASSLTPIAYNEQFF	TGTGCCAGCAGTTTAACGCCTATCGCCTACAATGAGCAGTTCTTC
TRBV11-2	many	TRBJ2-3	.	CASSLGAAGSTDTQYF	TGTGCCAGCAGCTTAGGAGCGGCGGGGAGCACAGATACGCAGTATTTT
TRBV28	many	TRBJ2-7	.	CASSSSGTGEQYF	TGTGCCAGCAGTTCCTCCGGGACCGGTGAGCAGTACTTC
TRBV20-1	many	TRBJ2-7	.	CSARDSKTDYEQYF	TGCAGTGCTAGGGACAGCAAGACTGATTACGAGCAGTACTTC
TRBV28	few	TRBJ2-6	.	CASSYRDGAVFVLTF	TGTGCCAGCAGTTATCGGGACGGAGCAGTGTTCGTCCTGACTTTC
TRBV6-1	many	TRBJ2-1	.	CASSASKGGYNEQFF	TGTGCCAGCAGCGCCTCTAAGGGGGGTTACAATGAGCAGTTCTTC
TRBV20-1	.	TRBJ2-7	.	CSARGSGTGLREQYF	TGCAGTGCTAGAGGTTCCGGGACTGGGCTGAGAGAGCAGTACTTC